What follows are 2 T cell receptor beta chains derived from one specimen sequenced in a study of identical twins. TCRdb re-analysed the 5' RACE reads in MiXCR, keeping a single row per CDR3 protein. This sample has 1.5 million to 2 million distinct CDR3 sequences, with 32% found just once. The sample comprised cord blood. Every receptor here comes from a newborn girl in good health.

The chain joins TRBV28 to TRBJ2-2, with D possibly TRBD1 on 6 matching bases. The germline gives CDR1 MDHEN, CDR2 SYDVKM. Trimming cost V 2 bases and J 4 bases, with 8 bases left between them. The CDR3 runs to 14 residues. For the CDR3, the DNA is TGTGCCAGCAGTTTACAGGGGCGCACCGGGGAGCTGTTTTTT. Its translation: CASSLQGRTGELFF.

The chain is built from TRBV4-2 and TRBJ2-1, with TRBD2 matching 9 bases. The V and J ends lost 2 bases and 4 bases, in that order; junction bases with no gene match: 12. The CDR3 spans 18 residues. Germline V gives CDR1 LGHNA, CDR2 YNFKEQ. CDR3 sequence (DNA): TGTGCCAGCAGCCAAAGGGCGGCGGGAGGGGGGGGATACAATGAGCAGTTCTTC. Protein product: CASSQRAAGGGGYNEQFF.